This paragraph covers one T cell receptor beta chain sequence. This specimen belongs to a study of blood T cell repertoires in COVID-19. Study summary: T cells, B-cell-depleted T cells, or PBMCs provided the cDNA or gDNA that served as material.

Participant ages covered about 18 to 90 years across 25 or so US areas. Cohorts were based on clinical histories the participants reported. Repertoires were generated with immunoSEQ multiplex PCR, while TCRdb's copy carries only in-frame clones and drops some. The sample consists of about 300,000 clones, roughly 86% of them appearing once. Per germline, CDR1 MNHEY and CDR2 SVGAGI. Trimming removed 6 bases from V and 3 bases from J; junction bases left unmatched: 4. CDR3 length: 14 amino acids. The sample consisted of PBMCs or T cells enriched from blood (not recorded which). The sequence derives from a woman aged 45-65 years who had been exposed to COVID-19. The chain carries TRBV6-5 and TRBJ2-4, with 8 nucleotides matching TRBD1. The DNA for the CDR3 is TGTGCCAGCAGCTACACAGGGGGCAAAAACATTCAGTACTTC. Its protein product is CASSYTGGKNIQYF.